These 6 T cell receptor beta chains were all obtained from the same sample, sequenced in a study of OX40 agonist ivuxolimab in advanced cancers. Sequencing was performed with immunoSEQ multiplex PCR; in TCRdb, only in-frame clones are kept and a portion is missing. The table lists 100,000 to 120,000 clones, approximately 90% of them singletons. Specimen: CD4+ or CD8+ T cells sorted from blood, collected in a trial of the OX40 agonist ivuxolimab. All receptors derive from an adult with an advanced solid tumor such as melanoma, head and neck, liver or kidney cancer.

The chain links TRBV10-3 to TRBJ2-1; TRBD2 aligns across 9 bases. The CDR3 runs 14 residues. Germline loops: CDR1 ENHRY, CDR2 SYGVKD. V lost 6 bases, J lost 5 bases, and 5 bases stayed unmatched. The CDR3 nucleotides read TGTGCCATCAGGGAGCGGGAGGCCCACAATGAGCAGTTCTTC. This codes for CAIREREAHNEQFF.

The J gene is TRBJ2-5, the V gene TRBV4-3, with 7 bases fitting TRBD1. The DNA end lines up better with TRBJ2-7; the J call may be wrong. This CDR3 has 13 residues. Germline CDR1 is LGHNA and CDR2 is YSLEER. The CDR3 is CASSQLTGNEQYF. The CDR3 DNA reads TGCGCCAGCAGCCAACTGACAGGGAACGAGCAGTACTTC.

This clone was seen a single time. The CDR3 DNA sequence: TGTGCCAGCAAATGGGACGGAGACAATGAGCAGTTCTTC. Translation gives CASKWDGDNEQFF. The chain couples TRBV2 to TRBJ2-1; D possibly uses TRBD1 or TRBD2 (5 bases each). V dropped 7 bases and J dropped 5 bases, with 12 bases sitting between them. CDR1 SNHLY and CDR2 FYNNEI come from the germline V gene. The CDR3 length is 13 residues. The whole variable domain, remainder taken from reference TRBV2 and TRBJ2-1, is EPEVTQTPSHQVTQMGQEVILRCVPISNHLYFYWYRQILGQKVEFLVSFYNNEISEKSEIFDDQFSVERPDGSNFTLKIRSTKLEDSAMYFCASKWDGDNEQFFGPGTRLTVL.

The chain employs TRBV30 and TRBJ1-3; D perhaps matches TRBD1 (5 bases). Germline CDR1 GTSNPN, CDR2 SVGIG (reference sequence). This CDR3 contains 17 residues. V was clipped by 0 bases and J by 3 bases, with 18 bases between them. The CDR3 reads CAWSVKRRGGRGNTIYF. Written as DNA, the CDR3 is TGTGCCTGGAGTGTAAAAAGGAGGGGAGGACGTGGAAACACCATATATTTT.

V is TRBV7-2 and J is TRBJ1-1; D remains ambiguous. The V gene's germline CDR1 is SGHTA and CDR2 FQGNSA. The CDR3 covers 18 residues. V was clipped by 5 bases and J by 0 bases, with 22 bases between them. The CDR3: CASSPNLPRHAVNTEAFF. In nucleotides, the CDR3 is TGTGCCAGCAGCCCCAACCTCCCTCGACACGCGGTGAACACTGAAGCTTTCTTT.

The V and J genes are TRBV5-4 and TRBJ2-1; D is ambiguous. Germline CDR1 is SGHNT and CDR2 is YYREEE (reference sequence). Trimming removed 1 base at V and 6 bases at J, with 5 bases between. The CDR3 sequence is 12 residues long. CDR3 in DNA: TGTGCCAGCAGCTTGTCCCCCAATGAGCAGTTCTTC. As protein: CASSLSPNEQFF. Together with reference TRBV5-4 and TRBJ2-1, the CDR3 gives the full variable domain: ETGVTQSPTHLIKTRGQQVTLRCSSQSGHNTVSWYQQALGQGPQFIFQYYREEENGRGNFPPRFSGLQFPNYSSELNVNALELDDSALYLCASSLSPNEQFFGPGTRLTVL.